The sequence of this T cell receptor (beta chain) was determined in a study of PD-L1 blockade in urothelial cancer. Generated by immunoSEQ multiplex PCR, the TCRdb table keeps only in-frame clones and is missing some. The data show 98,000 or so clones, around 90% seen once. Looked up from germline, CDR1 is SGHNT and CDR2 is YENEEA. Trimming shortened V by 3 bases and J by 0 bases, and 5 bases separated the two germline ends. This CDR3 has 13 residues. As for time point: pretreatment peripheral blood. Each patient supplied 1 to 8 pretreatment and on-treatment samples. Findings and caveats of the study: Tumor-associated clones in blood expanded more at 3 weeks in durable-benefit patients.

Details on this clone: Its antigen remains unidentified.

This sequence joins TRBV11-3 and TRBJ2-5; no definite D call. The sample consisted of PBMCs, taken around atezolizumab (anti-PD-L1) treatment. The TCR originated in a man in his sixties with urothelial cancer. DNA for the CDR3: TGTGCCAGCAGCTTCAGTTACCAAGAGACCCAGTACTTC. It yields the protein CASSFSYQETQYF.